The 15 T cell receptor beta chains reported below all come from one sample, sequenced in a study of blood T cell repertoires in COVID-19. Sequenced by immunoSEQ multiplex PCR; TCRdb stores in-frame clones only, minus some. The sample lists approximately 480,000 clones, around 90% occurring once. The sequenced sample was PBMCs or T cells enriched from blood (not recorded which). All receptors derive from a woman in her late teens or twenties who had recovered from COVID-19.

The J gene is TRBJ1-2, the V gene TRBV3-1 (or the pseudogene TRBV3-2); 7 nucleotides line up with TRBD1. There are 13 residues in the CDR3. The V gene end was trimmed by 4 bases and the J gene end by 8 bases; junction bases not matched to a gene: 7. The germline CDR1 and CDR2 sequences are LGHDT and YNNKEL (reference sequence). The CDR3 DNA sequence: TGTGCCAGCAGCCCTACAGGGGCGGAAGGCTACACCTTC. Its protein product is CASSPTGAEGYTF.

The chain has TRBV28 and TRBJ1-1; D might be TRBD1 (6 bases). This CDR3 is 12 amino acids long. Trimming removed 11 bases from V and 1 base from J, with 11 bases in between. In germline, CDR1 is MDHEN, CDR2 SYDVKM. In DNA, the CDR3 is TGTGCCGCCTCAGGGGCGAACACTGAAGCTTTCTTT. Encoded protein: CAASGANTEAFF.

This chain uses TRBV4-1 with TRBJ2-7; 8 bases line up with TRBD1. V was pared by 4 bases and J by 0 bases, with 8 bases of the junction left unmatched. This CDR3 is built from 16 residues. Germline V lookup: CDR1 MGHRA, CDR2 YSYEKL. The CDR3 loop is CASSLQTGASSYEQYF. For the CDR3, the DNA is TGCGCCAGCAGCCTTCAGACAGGGGCCAGCTCCTACGAGCAGTACTTC.

The V call is TRBV19, the J call TRBJ2-3, with 7 nucleotides matching TRBD2. This CDR3 has 16 amino acids. V dropped 5 bases and J dropped 0; count of bases not matched to a gene: 8. Germline V lookup: CDR1 LNHDA, CDR2 SQIVND (reference sequence). The CDR3 bases are TGTGCCAGTAGTGATCCCAGGGAGGGAAGCACAGATACGCAGTATTTT. Its translation is CASSDPREGSTDTQYF. Full variable domain (missing parts from reference TRBV19 and TRBJ2-3): DGGITQSPKYLFRKEGQNVTLSCEQNLNHDAMYWYRQDPGQGLRLIYYSQIVNDFQKGDIAEGYSVSREKKESFPLTVTSAQKNPTAFYLCASSDPREGSTDTQYFGPGTRLTVL.

This chain uses TRBV7-3 with TRBJ2-7; TRBD1 agrees at 8 bases. CDR1 is SGHTA, CDR2 FQGTGA, per germline. This CDR3 spans 14 amino acids. J gave up 2 bases and V 3 bases, and 3 bases lay outside the gene matches. The CDR3 DNA follows: TGTGCCAGCAGCTTTTGGACAGGGACCTACGAGCAGTACTTC. Protein sequence: CASSFWTGTYEQYF.

The chain combines TRBV5-6 with TRBJ2-5, with TRBD2 matching over 7 bases. Germline assignment: CDR1 SGHDT and CDR2 YYEEEE. The CDR3 has 14 amino acids. V was clipped by 1 base and J by 7 bases; unmatched bases: 7. This CDR3 reads CASSLSGERGTQYF. The CDR3 DNA follows: TGTGCCAGCAGCTTGAGTGGGGAGCGGGGGACCCAGTACTTC. Full variable domain (rest looked up from reference TRBV5-6 and TRBJ2-5): DAGVTQSPTHLIKTRGQQVTLRCSPKSGHDTVSWYQQALGQGPQFIFQYYEEEERQRGNFPDRFSGHQFPNYSSELNVNALLLGDSALYLCASSLSGERGTQYFGPGTRLLVL.

The chain is built from TRBV9 and TRBJ1-2, with 8 bases that match TRBD1. The CDR3 length is 14 residues. J gave up 7 bases and V 5 bases, and 10 bases lay outside the gene matches. Per the germline V gene, CDR1 is SGDLS and CDR2 is YYNGEE. CDR3 nucleotide sequence: TGTGCCAGCAGGGGGACAGGACCTCTTAGTGGCTACACCTTC. This encodes CASRGTGPLSGYTF.

V is TRBV5-4 and J is TRBJ2-7, with TRBD1 matching over 9 bases. Germline CDR1 reads SGHNT; CDR2 reads YYREEE (reference sequence). The J segment lost 3 bases and the V segment lost 4 bases, leaving 8 bases of the junction unmatched. This CDR3 is built from 15 residues. The DNA of the CDR3 is TGTGCCAGCAGCCGGACCGGGACAGGGATCTACGAGCAGTACTTC. Its protein product is CASSRTGTGIYEQYF. Full variable domain (rest looked up from reference TRBV5-4 and TRBJ2-7): ETGVTQSPTHLIKTRGQQVTLRCSSQSGHNTVSWYQQALGQGPQFIFQYYREEENGRGNFPPRFSGLQFPNYSSELNVNALELDDSALYLCASSRTGTGIYEQYFGPGTRLTVT.

Turning to this clone: An end of the junction does not agree with germline; a read error may underlie this. V and J are TRBV18 and TRBJ2-1, with a tentative D call TRBD2 (5 bases). The CDR3 loop spans 12 amino acids. Germline CDR1 reads KGHSH; CDR2 reads LQKENI. The CDR3 loop reads CASSSSPRAQIF. The CDR3 DNA follows: TGTGCCAGCTCCTCTTCCCCGCGGGCCCAGATCTTC.

V and J are TRBV3-1 (or the pseudogene TRBV3-2) and TRBJ2-1; TRBD2 agrees at 13 bases. Trimming cost V 4 bases and J 10 bases; bases outside gene matches: 7. CDR1 and CDR2 from the germline V gene are LGHDT and YNNKEL (reference sequence). This CDR3 is 15 amino acids long. The CDR3 is CASSPTSGGVAEQFF. CDR3 in DNA: TGTGCCAGCAGCCCTACTAGCGGGGGGGTCGCGGAGCAGTTCTTC.

This clone showed up just once. The chain combines TRBV6-2 or TRBV6-3 with TRBJ1-6; perhaps TRBD1 as D (5 bases). The CDR3 length is 14 residues. Trimming took off 5 bases at V and 5 bases at J, with 10 bases between the two ends. Germline V gene sequence: CDR1 MNHEY, CDR2 SVGEGT. The DNA of the CDR3 is TGTGCCAGCAGTAACGACAGAGATAATTCACCCCTCCACTTT. This encodes CASSNDRDNSPLHF.

The V and J genes are TRBV5-6 and TRBJ1-5; tentative D call: TRBD1 (6 bases). This CDR3 spans 16 amino acids. CDR1 SGHDT and CDR2 YYEEEE come from the germline V gene. The V end was cut by 0 bases, the J end by 6 bases, with 16 bases between. CDR3 bases: TGTGCCAGCAGCTTGGCCGGTGCAGGGGATAGTCAGCCCCAGCATTTT. Translation: CASSLAGAGDSQPQHF.

This rearrangement joins TRBV5-1 to TRBJ1-5, with 7 positions matching TRBD1. Per germline, CDR1 SGHRS and CDR2 YFSETQ. The CDR3 runs 15 residues. V gave up 4 bases and J gave up 6 bases; unmatched junction bases: 10. The CDR3 DNA follows: TGCGCCAGCAGCCAGACAGGGCAAACGGGTCAGCCCCAGCATTTT. Protein product: CASSQTGQTGQPQHF.

The chain uses TRBV30 and TRBJ1-2; D possibly corresponds to TRBD1 (5 bases). This CDR3 is built from 14 residues. Trimming removed 0 bases from V and 8 bases from J, with 16 bases in between. Germline values: CDR1 GTSNPN, CDR2 SVGIG (reference sequence). CDR3 protein: CAWSVRGGDSGYTF. Written as DNA, the CDR3 is TGTGCCTGGAGTGTACGGGGAGGGGATTCCGGCTACACCTTC.

The V and J genes are TRBV27 and TRBJ2-5; 7 nucleotides line up with TRBD1. Germline loops: CDR1 MNHEY, CDR2 SMNVEV (reference sequence). The CDR3 runs 14 residues. V lost 6 bases to trimming and J lost 4 bases; unmatched junction nucleotides: 8. The CDR3 sequence is CASRADRVAETQYF. The CDR3 region has the DNA TGTGCCAGCAGGGCTGACAGGGTGGCAGAGACCCAGTACTTC.